The rows below give T cell receptor beta chains drawn from one sample of a study of T cell repertoires in cytomegalovirus infection. TCRdb re-analysed the reads in MiXCR, keeping a single row per CDR3 protein. This table has 480,000 or so distinct CDR3 sequences, about 11% appearing once. Sequenced material: PBMCs. The receptors stem from a human donor in good health (CMV status not recorded). Some clones in this sample may be carry-over from other donors' samples. The CDR3 runs from the conserved cysteine through the conserved F or W. D genes are given only for firm matches. Rows give clone size only sometimes, using once, few, many, or a class for an expanded clone.

size	V	D	J	CDR3	DNA
many	TRBV14	NA	TRBJ2-7	CASSQGTSSYEQYF	TGTGCCAGCAGCCAAGGGACGTCCTCCTACGAGCAGTACTTC
many	TRBV10-2	NA	TRBJ2-7	CASREGGAYEQYF	TGCGCCAGCCGCGAGGGAGGTGCCTACGAGCAGTACTTC
many	TRBV30	NA	TRBJ1-3	CAWSIDSGNTIYF	TGTGCCTGGAGTATTGACAGCGGAAACACCATATATTTT
NA	TRBV28	NA	TRBJ1-2	CASSPLTGSDGYTF	TGTGCCAGCAGTCCCCTGACAGGTTCAGATGGCTACACCTTC
NA	TRBV2	NA	TRBJ1-1	CASNGELNTEAFF	TGTGCCAGCAACGGGGAGTTGAACACTGAAGCTTTCTTT
many	TRBV4-1	NA	TRBJ1-2	CASSQVNANYGYTF	TGCGCCAGCAGCCAAGTCAACGCTAACTATGGCTACACCTTC
many	TRBV7-2	TRBD2	TRBJ2-1	CASSAPGLASFEQFF	TGTGCCAGCAGCGCACCGGGACTAGCTTCCTTTGAGCAGTTCTTC
many	TRBV28	TRBD1	TRBJ2-7	CASSRQGAGEQYF	TGTGCCAGCAGCCGACAGGGGGCTGGGGAGCAGTACTTC
many	TRBV28	NA	TRBJ2-7	CASSPRSHEQYF	TGTGCCAGCAGTCCAAGGTCCCACGAGCAGTACTTC
many	TRBV6-1	NA	TRBJ2-3	CASSSPQGYTQYF	TGTGCCAGCAGTTCTCCGCAGGGTTATACGCAGTATTTT
many	TRBV7-6	TRBD1	TRBJ2-7	CASSLDRGLYEQYF	TGTGCCAGCAGCTTAGACAGGGGGCTATACGAGCAGTACTTC
NA	TRBV18	NA	TRBJ2-3	CASSPGFEATDTQYF	TGTGCCAGCTCACCAGGCTTCGAGGCCACAGATACGCAGTATTTT
NA	TRBV13	NA	TRBJ1-6	CASSGGALNSPLHF	TGTGCCAGCAGCGGGGGGGCTCTCAATTCACCCCTCCACTTT
few	TRBV2	NA	TRBJ1-6	CASRDTLDSPLHF	TGTGCCAGCCGGGACACCCTAGATTCACCCCTCCACTTT
many	TRBV25-1	NA	TRBJ1-2	CASSWGGPNYGYTF	TGTGCCAGCAGTTGGGGAGGCCCCAACTATGGCTACACCTTC
many	TRBV6-5	TRBD1	TRBJ2-2	CASRGQGEGELFF	TGTGCCAGCAGGGGGCAGGGGGAAGGGGAGCTGTTTTTT
NA	TRBV5-6	NA	TRBJ2-2	CASSFLDSRGMTGELFF	TGTGCCAGCAGCTTCCTCGACAGTCGAGGAATGACCGGGGAGCTGTTTTTT
many	TRBV5-6	NA	TRBJ2-7	CASSPTGSSSYEQYF	TGTGCCAGCAGCCCGACGGGATCAAGCTCCTACGAGCAGTACTTC
NA	TRBV28	TRBD1	TRBJ2-1	CASTMGQGSNEQFF	TGTGCCAGCACCATGGGACAGGGGTCCAATGAGCAGTTCTTC
NA	TRBV2	NA	TRBJ1-5	CASRRRQGNQPQHF	TGTGCCAGCAGACGGAGACAGGGCAATCAGCCCCAGCATTTT
NA	TRBV9	NA	TRBJ2-4	CASSVGGGTAKNIQYF	TGTGCCAGCAGCGTAGGGGGGGGCACGGCCAAAAACATTCAGTACTTC
many	TRBV12-3/TRBV12-4	NA	TRBJ2-5	CASRGARRGSETQYF	TGTGCCAGCAGAGGGGCCCGCAGGGGCTCGGAGACCCAGTACTTC
few	TRBV20-1	NA	TRBJ2-2	CSAASGGVTGELFF	TGCAGTGCTGCCTCGGGCGGGGTCACCGGGGAGCTGTTTTTT
few	TRBV27	TRBD1	TRBJ1-4	CASSIGAQGRGGELFF	TGTGCCAGCAGTATCGGGGCACAGGGGCGAGGGGGGGAACTGTTTTTT
NA	TRBV29-1	TRBD1	TRBJ2-7	CSVSGQGYEQYF	TGCAGCGTCTCAGGACAGGGCTACGAGCAGTACTTC
many	TRBV12-3/TRBV12-4	NA	TRBJ1-1	CASNSLGGAFF	TGTGCCAGCAATTCTTTGGGGGGGGCTTTCTTT
few	TRBV3-1	NA	TRBJ1-3	CASSPSGERGNTIYF	TGTGCCAGCAGTCCGTCAGGGGAGCGTGGAAACACCATATATTTT
NA	TRBV5-1	NA	TRBJ2-3	CASSSVSTDTQYF	TGCGCCAGCAGCTCCGTTAGCACAGATACGCAGTATTTT
NA	TRBV5-1	NA	TRBJ1-3	CASSLFPSGHSGNTIYF	TGCGCCAGCAGCTTGTTCCCCTCCGGTCACTCTGGAAACACCATATATTTT
few	TRBV9	TRBD2	TRBJ2-5	CASSVKGGGLETPRKETQYF	TGTGCCAGCAGCGTAAAGGGGGGGGGACTAGAGACCCCCAGGAAGGAGACCCAGTACTTC
many	TRBV7-6	NA	TRBJ2-5	CASSEQETQYF	TGTGCCAGCAGCGAACAAGAGACCCAGTACTTC
NA	TRBV20-1	NA	TRBJ2-1	CSARGWESDVVYGQFF	TGCAGTGCTAGAGGGTGGGAGAGCGACGTAGTATATGGTCAGTTCTTC
few	TRBV10-3	NA	TRBJ1-1	CAISLQGLDAFF	TGTGCCATCAGTTTACAGGGTCTGGATGCTTTCTTT
NA	TRBV2	TRBD2	TRBJ2-3	CASSKGIIAGYTDTQYF	TGTGCCAGCAGTAAAGGGATCATAGCGGGGTACACAGATACGCAGTATTTT
many	TRBV5-4	NA	TRBJ2-1	CASSLSAVNEQFF	TGTGCCAGCAGCTTGTCGGCCGTGAATGAGCAGTTCTTC
many	TRBV11-3	TRBD1	TRBJ1-1	CASSSSGGAGEAFF	TGTGCCAGCAGTTCCTCAGGGGGCGCTGGTGAAGCTTTCTTT
NA	TRBV15	NA	TRBJ2-7	CATSRETYEQYF	TGTGCCACCAGCAGAGAGACCTACGAGCAGTACTTC
many	TRBV20-1	NA	TRBJ1-2	CSAGEGPLGGYTF	TGCAGTGCAGGGGAGGGGCCGTTGGGGGGCTACACCTTC
many	TRBV28	TRBD2	TRBJ2-2	CASRETSGNTGELFF	TGTGCCAGCCGGGAGACTAGCGGGAACACCGGGGAGCTGTTTTTT
many	TRBV7-9	NA	TRBJ2-3	CASSLRSLASTDTQYF	TGTGCCAGCAGCTTGAGGTCTCTAGCGAGCACAGATACGCAGTATTTT
many	TRBV28	NA	TRBJ2-1	CASWGTYNEQFF	TGTGCCAGCTGGGGGACCTACAATGAGCAGTTCTTC
NA	TRBV30	NA	TRBJ2-6	CACSGANVLTF	TGTGCATGCTCTGGGGCCAACGTCCTGACTTTC
NA	TRBV7-2	TRBD1	TRBJ1-2	CASSPNQGAGGYTF	TGTGCCAGCAGCCCTAATCAGGGGGCGGGTGGCTACACCTTC
NA	TRBV20-1	NA	TRBJ2-3	CSAGTSPDTQYF	TGCAGTGCTGGGACTTCCCCAGATACGCAGTATTTT
many	TRBV7-9	TRBD1	TRBJ2-5	CASRQGEETQYF	TGTGCCAGCAGGCAGGGGGAAGAGACCCAGTACTTC
few	TRBV19	NA	TRBJ1-1	CASSIARRGEAFF	TGTGCCAGTAGTATAGCCCGAAGGGGTGAAGCTTTCTTT
NA	TRBV9	TRBD1	TRBJ2-1	CASSVATGGYEQFF	TGTGCCAGCAGCGTCGCTACAGGGGGCTATGAGCAGTTCTTC
many	TRBV9	NA	TRBJ1-3	CASSPRDVSGNTIYF	TGTGCCAGCAGCCCTCGCGATGTCTCTGGAAACACCATATATTTT
few	TRBV5-4	NA	TRBJ1-1	CASGGDTPLRNTEAFF	TGTGCCAGCGGCGGGGACACTCCCCTGAGGAACACTGAAGCTTTCTTT
many	TRBV7-2	TRBD2	TRBJ2-5	CASSLGRTSGSGETQYF	TGTGCCAGCAGCTTAGGACGGACTAGCGGGAGTGGAGAGACCCAGTACTTC
NA	TRBV3-1	NA	TRBJ2-1	CASSPGTPSYNEQFF	TGTGCCAGCAGTCCCGGGACACCGTCCTACAATGAGCAGTTCTTC
many	TRBV7-6	NA	TRBJ2-2	CASSLDVSTGELFF	TGTGCCAGCAGCTTAGACGTGTCCACCGGGGAGCTGTTTTTT
NA	TRBV29-1	TRBD1	TRBJ1-2	CSVWTGETYGYTF	TGCAGCGTTTGGACAGGGGAAACCTATGGCTACACCTTC
NA	TRBV6-1	NA	TRBJ1-5	CATSGVGGYNQPQHF	TGTGCCACCTCGGGGGTGGGGGGATACAATCAGCCCCAGCATTTT
many	TRBV20-1	NA	TRBJ2-2	CSARVTGVVPGELFF	TGCAGTGCTAGAGTAACGGGAGTTGTTCCCGGGGAGCTGTTTTTT
NA	TRBV12-3/TRBV12-4	NA	TRBJ1-2	CASSSGASQGYTF	TGTGCCAGCAGTTCCGGGGCCTCTCAGGGCTACACCTTC
many	TRBV2	NA	TRBJ1-2	CASSVYVELNEDSYGYTF	TGTGCCAGCTCTGTTTATGTAGAACTAAACGAAGATTCCTATGGCTACACCTTC
many	TRBV7-9	NA	TRBJ2-3	CASSQRQASTDTQYF	TGTGCCAGCAGCCAAAGACAGGCTAGCACAGATACGCAGTATTTT
many	TRBV10-3	NA	TRBJ1-2	CAISESTGGHGYTF	TGTGCCATCAGTGAGTCGACTGGAGGGCATGGCTACACCTTC
many	TRBV19	TRBD1	TRBJ2-7	CASTRTGSFTGEQYF	TGTGCCAGTACCCGGACAGGGAGTTTTACGGGCGAGCAGTACTTC